The 10 T cell receptor beta chains below all came from one sample that was sequenced in a study of T cell changes during pregnancy in multiple sclerosis. Only in-frame clones appear in the TCRdb table, and some are missing; sequencing was by immunoSEQ multiplex PCR. The sample shows roughly 51,000 clones, 92% of them seen only once. This specimen was CD4+ T cells from peripheral blood mononuclear cells, taken after pregnancy. The origin of the receptors is a female donor in good health, enrolled as a control in a pregnancy study.

This sequence joins TRBV30 and TRBJ2-5; 8 bases line up with TRBD1. CDR1 GTSNPN and CDR2 SVGIG come from the germline V gene (reference sequence). This CDR3 is built from 13 residues. Germline trimming cut 6 bases from V and 5 bases from J; bases unmatched to any gene: 8. The CDR3 DNA is TGTGCCTGTACTGGACAGGGACTGGAGACCCAGTACTTC. This encodes CACTGQGLETQYF.

J is TRBJ1-2 and V is TRBV28, with D perhaps TRBD1 (5 bases). Germline-derived CDR1 and CDR2 are MDHEN and SYDVKM. Trimming shortened V by 10 bases and J by 2 bases, and 14 bases separated the two germline ends. This CDR3 comprises 13 residues. This CDR3 reads CAIGQALNYGYTF. The CDR3 coding sequence is TGTGCCATCGGACAAGCCCTAAACTATGGCTACACCTTC.

This chain joins TRBV18 and TRBJ1-4; 9 bases are a match to TRBD1. Losses at the gene ends were 3 bases for V and 8 bases for J; bases not matched to a gene: 7. Germline values: CDR1 KGHSH, CDR2 LQKENI. The CDR3 has 15 residues. CDR3 nucleotide sequence: TGTGCCAGCTCACCCGACAGGGGGAAAGGAGAAAAACTGTTTTTT. Amino acid sequence: CASSPDRGKGEKLFF.

Only one count was recorded for this clone. V usage is TRBV30 and J usage is TRBJ2-7, with TRBD1 identical over 7 bases. The CDR3 runs to 13 residues. Germline CDR1 reads GTSNPN; CDR2 reads SVGIG (reference sequence). V lost 4 bases, J lost 0 bases, and 3 bases stayed unmatched. Here the CDR3 reads CAWTTGVSYEQYF. CDR3 nucleotide sequence: TGTGCCTGGACTACAGGGGTCTCCTACGAGCAGTACTTC. Full variable domain (outside the CDR3, taken from reference TRBV30 and TRBJ2-7): SQTIHQWPATLVQPVGSPLSLECTVEGTSNPNLYWYRQAAGRGLQLLFYSVGIGQISSEVPQNLSASRPQDRQFILSSKKLLLSDSGFYLCAWTTGVSYEQYFGPGTRLTVT.

The rearrangement joins TRBV7-6 to TRBJ2-2; weak D call: TRBD2 (6 bases). Germline CDR1 and CDR2: SGHVS and FNYEAQ. V was clipped by 2 bases and J by 0 bases, with 10 bases between them. This CDR3 is built from 16 residues. CDR3 coding DNA: TGTGCCAGCAGCTTAAACGCGGGAACGAACACCGGGGAGCTGTTTTTT. Its protein is CASSLNAGTNTGELFF. Supplemented by reference TRBV7-6 and TRBJ2-2, the full variable domain reads GAGVSQSPRYKVTKRGQDVALRCDPISGHVSLYWYRQALGQGPEFLTYFNYEAQQDKSGLPNDRFSAERPEGSISTLTIQRTEQRDSAMYRCASSLNAGTNTGELFFGEGSRLTVL.

A word on this clone: The same CDR3 arises from other DNA sequences in this sample as well. V and J are TRBV6-5 and TRBJ1-2; a weak D match, TRBD1 (6 bases). The CDR3 length is 13 residues. Trimming removed 10 bases from V and 4 bases from J, with 16 bases in between. The germline gives CDR1 MNHEY, CDR2 SVGAGI. CDR3 protein: CATFATGSYGYTF. The CDR3 DNA reads TGTGCCACCTTTGCTACAGGGAGCTATGGCTACACCTTC.

The chain uses TRBV5-1 and TRBJ1-1; 8 bases align to TRBD1. This CDR3 has 15 amino acids. Trimming cost V 3 bases and J 6 bases; bases outside gene matches: 10. In germline, CDR1 is SGHRS, CDR2 YFSETQ. Written as DNA, the CDR3 is TGCGCCAGCAGCTCTAAGGACAGGGTATTACCTGAAGCTTTCTTT. Residues: CASSSKDRVLPEAFF.

Remarks on this clone: Within the sample, other DNA sequences also encode this same CDR3. This chain joins TRBV18 and TRBJ1-2; D uncertain. The CDR3 runs 13 residues. Germline CDR1 and CDR2: KGHSH and LQKENI. Trimming took 2 bases from V and 5 from J, leaving 9 bases between them. The CDR3: CASSPDKNYGYTF. The CDR3 DNA is TGTGCCAGCTCACCAGACAAAAATTATGGCTACACCTTC.

The genes are TRBV2 and TRBJ1-2; 9 nucleotides line up with TRBD1. The CDR3 runs to 15 residues. The germline CDR1 and CDR2 sequences are SNHLY and FYNNEI. The V segment lost 1 base and the J segment 7 bases; nucleotides outside the gene matches: 7. CDR3 coding DNA: TGTGCCAGCAGTGAAGTTGGGTGGACAGGGGCTGGCTACACCTTC. It codes for CASSEVGWTGAGYTF. Full variable domain (outside the CDR3, taken from reference TRBV2 and TRBJ1-2): EPEVTQTPSHQVTQMGQEVILRCVPISNHLYFYWYRQILGQKVEFLVSFYNNEISEKSEIFDDQFSVERPDGSNFTLKIRSTKLEDSAMYFCASSEVGWTGAGYTFGSGTRLTVV.

The J gene is TRBJ2-1, the V gene TRBV2, with 7 bases matching TRBD2. This CDR3 spans 13 amino acids. Germline CDR1 and CDR2: SNHLY and FYNNEI. Trimming removed 0 bases from V and 15 bases from J; junction bases left unmatched: 8. In DNA form, the CDR3 reads TGTGCCAGCAGTGAAGCTCTCCGACTAGCCCCGTTCTTC. Protein: CASSEALRLAPFF.